One sample yielded the 9 T cell receptor beta chains listed below, sequenced in a study of cytomegalovirus exposure and HLA in healthy donors. Vbeta (60) and Jbeta (13) primers were used in the PCR. Produced via immunoSEQ multiplex PCR; TCRdb's table is partial and in-frame only. The sample contains about 89,000 clones, 55% to 65% of which appear only once. The sequencing input was PBMCs. The receptors stem from a human donor in good health.

This clone was detected a few times. The V and J genes are TRBV29-1 and TRBJ1-4; tentatively, D is TRBD1 (6 bases). Trimming cost V 1 base and J 4 bases, with 10 bases left between them. The CDR3 spans 14 residues. In germline, CDR1 is SQVTM, CDR2 ANQGSEA. The DNA for the CDR3 is TGCAGCGTTGAAGGGACAGATTATAATGAAAAACTGTTTTTT. Protein sequence: CSVEGTDYNEKLFF.

The V gene is TRBV6-5, the J gene TRBJ2-3, with a tentative D call TRBD2 (5 bases). CDR1 and CDR2 from the germline V gene are MNHEY and SVGAGI. The CDR3 runs to 15 residues. V lost 0 bases to trimming and J lost 3 bases, with 10 bases between them. The CDR3 spells CASSYSYQRTDTQYF. The DNA for the CDR3 is TGTGCCAGCAGTTACTCGTACCAGCGGACAGATACGCAGTATTTT.

This clone was picked up a small number of times. The chain joins TRBV7-2 to TRBJ2-2; the D is unclear. This CDR3 has 16 residues. CDR1 and CDR2 (germline): SGHTA, FQGNSA. V was trimmed by 2 bases and J by 2 bases, leaving 12 bases between them. The CDR3 DNA sequence: TGTGCCAGCAGCTTACGTTACAGCCTCAACACCGGGGAGCTGTTTTTT. This encodes CASSLRYSLNTGELFF.

J is TRBJ2-7 and V is TRBV7-3; possibly TRBD1 for D (6 bases). The CDR3 runs to 12 residues. Germline CDR1 reads SGHTA; CDR2 reads FQGTGA. Between the trimmed V and J ends, which lost 5 bases and 7 bases, there was a span of 12 bases. CDR3 loop: CASSQGSTEQYF. CDR3 bases: TGTGCCAGCAGCCAGGGGTCCACTGAGCAGTACTTC.

This clone appeared a few times. This sequence joins TRBV5-4 and TRBJ2-1; tentative D call: TRBD2 (7 bases). Looked up from germline, CDR1 is SGHNT and CDR2 is YYREEE (reference sequence). The V end lost 0 bases, the J end lost 2 bases, and 9 bases lay between the germline ends. The CDR3 is made up of 15 amino acids. The chain's CDR3 is CASSLGGGPYNEQFF. The CDR3 region has the DNA TGTGCCAGCAGCTTGGGCGGGGGCCCCTACAATGAGCAGTTCTTC. The whole variable domain, remainder taken from reference TRBV5-4 and TRBJ2-1, is ETGVTQSPTHLIKTRGQQVTLRCSSQSGHNTVSWYQQALGQGPQFIFQYYREEENGRGNFPPRFSGLQFPNYSSELNVNALELDDSALYLCASSLGGGPYNEQFFGPGTRLTVL.

The chain combines TRBV18 with TRBJ1-1; D is perhaps TRBD1 (6 bases). Germline V gene lookup returns CDR1 KGHSH and CDR2 LQKENI. The V gene lost 4 bases and the J gene lost 3 bases, with 12 bases spanning the gap. The length of the CDR3 is 14 residues. The CDR3 reads CASSREGGDTEAFF. CDR3 coding DNA: TGTGCCAGCTCACGGGAAGGGGGGGACACTGAAGCTTTCTTT.

The chain combines TRBV18 with TRBJ1-2; D gene uncertain. CDR3 length: 13 amino acids. V lost 2 bases and J 2 bases, leaving 6 bases between the germline ends. Per the germline V gene, CDR1 is KGHSH and CDR2 is LQKENI. The CDR3 reads CASSPEQNYGYTF. Here the CDR3 DNA reads TGTGCCAGCTCACCAGAACAGAACTATGGCTACACCTTC.

This clone was observed a handful of times. V and J are TRBV7-9 and TRBJ1-2; the match to TRBD1 covers 11 bases. The germline gives CDR1 SEHNR, CDR2 FQNEAQ (reference sequence). This CDR3 contains 15 residues. Trimming took 5 bases from V and 8 from J; bases not matched to a gene: 10. As DNA, the CDR3 is TGTGCCAGCAGCCCCCTACGGACAGGGGGCGACGGCTACACCTTC. It codes for CASSPLRTGGDGYTF.

This clone was counted between two and nine times. This chain's CDR3 is CASSSSYTDGSSYNEQFF. The CDR3 DNA reads as TGTGCCAGCAGTTCCTCTTATACCGACGGGAGCTCCTACAATGAGCAGTTCTTC. V and J are TRBV11-3 and TRBJ2-1, with a tentative D call TRBD2 (6 bases). From germline, CDR1 is SGHNT and CDR2 YENEEA. V was clipped by 6 bases and J by 0 bases, with 21 bases between them. The CDR3 is 18 residues long.